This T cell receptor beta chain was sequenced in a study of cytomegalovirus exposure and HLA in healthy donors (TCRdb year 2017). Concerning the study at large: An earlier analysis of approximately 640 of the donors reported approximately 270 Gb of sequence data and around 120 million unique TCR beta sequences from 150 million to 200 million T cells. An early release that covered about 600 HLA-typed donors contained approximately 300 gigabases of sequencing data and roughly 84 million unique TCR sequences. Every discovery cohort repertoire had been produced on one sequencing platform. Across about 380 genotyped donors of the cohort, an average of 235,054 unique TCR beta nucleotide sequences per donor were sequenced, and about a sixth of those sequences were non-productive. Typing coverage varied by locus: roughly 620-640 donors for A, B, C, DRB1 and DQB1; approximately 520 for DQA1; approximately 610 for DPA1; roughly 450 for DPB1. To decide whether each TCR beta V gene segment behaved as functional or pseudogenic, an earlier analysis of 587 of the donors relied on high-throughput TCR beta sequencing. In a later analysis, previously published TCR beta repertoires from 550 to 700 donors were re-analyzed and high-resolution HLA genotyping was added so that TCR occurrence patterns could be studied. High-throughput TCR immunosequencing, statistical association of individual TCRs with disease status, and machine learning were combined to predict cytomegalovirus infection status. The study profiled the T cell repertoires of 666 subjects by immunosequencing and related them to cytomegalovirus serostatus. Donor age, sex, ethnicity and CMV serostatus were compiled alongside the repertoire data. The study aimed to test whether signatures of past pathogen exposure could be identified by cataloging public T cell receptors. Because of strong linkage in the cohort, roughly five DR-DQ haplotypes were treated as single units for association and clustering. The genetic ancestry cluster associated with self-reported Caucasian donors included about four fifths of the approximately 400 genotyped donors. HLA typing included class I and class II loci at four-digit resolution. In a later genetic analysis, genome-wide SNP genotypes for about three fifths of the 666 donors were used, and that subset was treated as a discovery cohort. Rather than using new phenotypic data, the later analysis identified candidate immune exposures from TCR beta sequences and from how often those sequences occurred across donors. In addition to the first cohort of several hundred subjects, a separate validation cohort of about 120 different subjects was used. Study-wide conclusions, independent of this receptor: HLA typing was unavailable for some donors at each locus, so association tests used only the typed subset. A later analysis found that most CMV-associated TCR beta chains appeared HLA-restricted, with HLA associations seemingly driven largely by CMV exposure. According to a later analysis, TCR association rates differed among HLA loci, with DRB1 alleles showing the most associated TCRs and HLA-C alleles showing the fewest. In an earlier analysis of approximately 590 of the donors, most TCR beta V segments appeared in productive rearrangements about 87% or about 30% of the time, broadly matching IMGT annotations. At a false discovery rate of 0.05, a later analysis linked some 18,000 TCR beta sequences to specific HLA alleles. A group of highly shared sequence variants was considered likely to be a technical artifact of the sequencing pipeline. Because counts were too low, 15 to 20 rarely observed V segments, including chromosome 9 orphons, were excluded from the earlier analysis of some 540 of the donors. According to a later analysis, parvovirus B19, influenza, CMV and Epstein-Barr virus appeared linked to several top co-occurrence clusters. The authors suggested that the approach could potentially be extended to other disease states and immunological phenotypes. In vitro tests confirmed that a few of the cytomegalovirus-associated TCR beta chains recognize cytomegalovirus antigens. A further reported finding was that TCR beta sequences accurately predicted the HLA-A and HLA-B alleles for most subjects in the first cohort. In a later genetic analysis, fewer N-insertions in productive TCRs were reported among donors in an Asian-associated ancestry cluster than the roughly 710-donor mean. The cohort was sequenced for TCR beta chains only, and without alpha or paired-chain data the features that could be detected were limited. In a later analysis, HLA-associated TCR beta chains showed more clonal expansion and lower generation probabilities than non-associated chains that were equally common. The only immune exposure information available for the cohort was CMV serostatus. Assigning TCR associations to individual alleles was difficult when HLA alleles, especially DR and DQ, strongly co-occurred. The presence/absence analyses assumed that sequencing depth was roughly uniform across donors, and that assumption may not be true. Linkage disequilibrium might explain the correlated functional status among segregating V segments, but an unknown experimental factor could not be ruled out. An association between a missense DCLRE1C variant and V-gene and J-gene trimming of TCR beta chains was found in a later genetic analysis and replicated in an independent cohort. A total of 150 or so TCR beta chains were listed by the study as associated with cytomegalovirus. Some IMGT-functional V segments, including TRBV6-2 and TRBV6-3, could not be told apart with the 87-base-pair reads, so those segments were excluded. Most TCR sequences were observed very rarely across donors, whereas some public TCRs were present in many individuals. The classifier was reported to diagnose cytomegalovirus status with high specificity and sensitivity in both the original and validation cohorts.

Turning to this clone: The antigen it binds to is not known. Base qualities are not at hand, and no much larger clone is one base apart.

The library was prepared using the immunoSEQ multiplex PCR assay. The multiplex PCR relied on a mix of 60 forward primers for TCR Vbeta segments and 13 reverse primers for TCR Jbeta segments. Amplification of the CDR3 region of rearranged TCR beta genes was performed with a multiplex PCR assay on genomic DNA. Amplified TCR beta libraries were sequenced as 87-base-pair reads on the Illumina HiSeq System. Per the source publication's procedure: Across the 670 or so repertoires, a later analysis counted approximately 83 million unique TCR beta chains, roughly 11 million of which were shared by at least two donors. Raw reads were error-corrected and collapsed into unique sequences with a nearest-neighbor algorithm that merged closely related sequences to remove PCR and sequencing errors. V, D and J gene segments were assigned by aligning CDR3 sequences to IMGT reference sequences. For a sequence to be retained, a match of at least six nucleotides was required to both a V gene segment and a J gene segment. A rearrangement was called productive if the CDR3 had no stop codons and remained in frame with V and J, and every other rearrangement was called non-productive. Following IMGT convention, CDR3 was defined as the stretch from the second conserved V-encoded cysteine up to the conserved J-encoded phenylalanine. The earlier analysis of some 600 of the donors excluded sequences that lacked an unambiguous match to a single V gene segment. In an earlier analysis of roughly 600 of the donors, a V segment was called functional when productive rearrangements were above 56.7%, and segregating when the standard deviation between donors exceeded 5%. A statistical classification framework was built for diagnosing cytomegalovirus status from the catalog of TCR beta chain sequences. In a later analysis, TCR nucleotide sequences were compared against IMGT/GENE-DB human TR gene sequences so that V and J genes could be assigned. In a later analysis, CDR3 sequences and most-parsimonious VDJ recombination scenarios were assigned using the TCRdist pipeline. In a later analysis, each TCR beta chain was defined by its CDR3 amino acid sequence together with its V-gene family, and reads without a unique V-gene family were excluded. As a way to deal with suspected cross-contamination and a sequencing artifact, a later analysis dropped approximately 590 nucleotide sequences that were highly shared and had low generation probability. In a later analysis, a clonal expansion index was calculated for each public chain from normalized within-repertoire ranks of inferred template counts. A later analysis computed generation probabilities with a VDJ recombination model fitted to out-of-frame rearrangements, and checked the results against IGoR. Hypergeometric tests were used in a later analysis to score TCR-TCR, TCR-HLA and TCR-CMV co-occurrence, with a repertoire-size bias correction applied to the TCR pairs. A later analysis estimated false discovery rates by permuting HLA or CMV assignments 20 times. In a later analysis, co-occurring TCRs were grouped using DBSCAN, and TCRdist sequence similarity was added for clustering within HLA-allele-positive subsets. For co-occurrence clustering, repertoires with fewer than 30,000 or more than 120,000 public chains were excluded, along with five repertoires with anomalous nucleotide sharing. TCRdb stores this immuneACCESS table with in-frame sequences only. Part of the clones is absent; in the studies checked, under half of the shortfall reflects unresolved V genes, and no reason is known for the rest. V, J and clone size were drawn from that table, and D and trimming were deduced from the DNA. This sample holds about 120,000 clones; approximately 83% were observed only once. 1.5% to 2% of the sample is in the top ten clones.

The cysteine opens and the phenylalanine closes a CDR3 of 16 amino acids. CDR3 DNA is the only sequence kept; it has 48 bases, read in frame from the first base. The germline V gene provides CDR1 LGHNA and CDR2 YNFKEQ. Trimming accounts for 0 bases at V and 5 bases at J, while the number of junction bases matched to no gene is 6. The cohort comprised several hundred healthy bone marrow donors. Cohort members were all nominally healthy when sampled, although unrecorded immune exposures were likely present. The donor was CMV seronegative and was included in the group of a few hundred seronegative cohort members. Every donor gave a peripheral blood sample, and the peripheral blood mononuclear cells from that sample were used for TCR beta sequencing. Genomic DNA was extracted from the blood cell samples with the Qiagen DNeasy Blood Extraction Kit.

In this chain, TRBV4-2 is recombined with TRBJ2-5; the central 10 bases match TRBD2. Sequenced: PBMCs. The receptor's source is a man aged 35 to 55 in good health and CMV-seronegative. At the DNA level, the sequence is TGTGCCAGCAGCCAAGATGAAACTAGCGGGGCGGAGACCCAGTACTTC. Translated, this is CASSQDETSGAETQYF.